This T cell receptor beta chain was recovered during a study of blood T cell repertoires in COVID-19. The overall study: Researchers got acute and convalescent COVID-19 samples from the United States, Italy and Spain.

Authors' data handling: Estimation of nucleated cell counts was performed using reference gene primer amplification. Libraries were prepared by immunoSEQ multiplex PCR; TCRdb keeps only in-frame clonotypes and omits some of them. V, J and clone size reflect that table, while D and trimming were determined from the DNA. This sample yields about 200,000 clones, of which 60% to 85% are seen a single time; 5.5% to 7% belongs to the top ten. This CDR3 spans 14 amino acids. The V gene lost 8 bases and the J gene lost 0 bases, with 8 bases spanning the gap. Germline CDR1 and CDR2: SNHLY and FYNNEI. Source material: peripheral blood. This chain links TRBV2 with TRBJ2-6; perhaps TRBD2 as D (5 bases). The TCR comes from a woman in her seventies with acute or convalescent COVID-19. This chain's CDR3 is CASLTSSGANVLTF. The CDR3 DNA sequence: TGTGCCAGCCTCACTAGCTCTGGGGCCAACGTCCTGACTTTC.